The TCR beta chain described here comes from a study of T-cell reconstitution after alpha-beta-depleted transplantation in children. This sample's TCRbeta library carried unique molecular identifier barcodes. MiXCR, applied by TCRdb to the PCR reads, yields one record per CDR3 protein. The sample has approximately 83,000 distinct CDR3 sequences; 9% to 15% are singletons. The CDR3 contains 16 residues. In germline, CDR1 is MNHEY, CDR2 SVGEGT. The V and J ends lost 6 bases and 0 bases respectively, with 14 bases between them. This clonotype has ten or more counts. The receptor was derived from a human donor who donated a stem cell graft to a child with inherited bone marrow failure. Source: PBMCs from the stem cell graft donor, taken from the stem cell graft. The gene calls are TRBV6-2 or TRBV6-3 and TRBJ2-2; weak D call: TRBD1 (6 bases). Written as DNA, the CDR3 is TGTGCCAGCAGCCAATTCAGGGGAACGAACACCGGGGAGCTGTTTTTT. It yields the protein CASSQFRGTNTGELFF.